This record covers a single TCR beta chain. This sample is drawn from a study of blood T cell repertoires in COVID-19. Study-level information: The cDNA or gDNA used as material had been derived from T cells, B-cell-depleted T cells, or PBMCs.

Recruited during active infection, patients (from Seattle) were subsequently followed longitudinally. Per the original methods: Amplification from reference gene primers served as the basis for estimated nucleated cell counts. Here immunoSEQ multiplex PCR was the method, and the copy in TCRdb shows in-frame clones only, minus some. The DNA was the basis for D and trimming; V, J and clone size are from that table. The table has 70,000 or so clones, 76% seen once. This CDR3 region has 15 residues. V lost 4 bases and J lost 0, with 12 bases in between. Germline assignment: CDR1 SGHRS and CDR2 YFSETQ. The material sequenced was peripheral blood. This sequence was found in a man aged 55 to 70 with COVID-19, enrolled during active disease. This chain links TRBV5-1 with TRBJ2-3; D perhaps matches TRBD2 (6 bases). CDR3 residues: CASSPGTVSTDTQYF. The CDR3 nucleotides read TGCGCCAGCAGCCCCGGGACTGTAAGCACAGATACGCAGTATTTT.